One T cell receptor (beta chain) is described in this entry. Its antigen is not known. With 60 Vbeta and 13 Jbeta primers, the PCR was carried out. The method was immunoSEQ multiplex PCR; TCRdb's version includes in-frame clones alone and lacks a portion of them. In the table there are about 140,000 clones, approximately 84% of which are singletons. This sample stems from a study of cytomegalovirus exposure and HLA in healthy donors. Findings and caveats of the study: In a later analysis, TCR beta V- and J-gene trimming was associated with a missense DCLRE1C variant. In vitro testing confirmed a few CMV-associated chains as specific for CMV antigens. HLA allele associations emerged for roughly 16,000 TCR beta sequences in a later analysis, at 0.05 false discovery rate.

The junction had 6 bases not matched to a gene; V was cut back by 4 bases and J by 4 bases. Germline V gives CDR1 SEHNR, CDR2 FQNEAQ (reference sequence). CDR3 length equals 16 residues. Material: PBMCs. The rearrangement links TRBV7-9 to TRBJ2-1; TRBD1 matches 11 bases. The clonotype originates from a woman in her thirties or forties in good health and CMV-seronegative. CDR3 loop: CASSSPGTGGYNEQFF. In DNA, the CDR3 is TGTGCCAGCAGCTCACCCGGGACAGGGGGGTACAATGAGCAGTTCTTC.